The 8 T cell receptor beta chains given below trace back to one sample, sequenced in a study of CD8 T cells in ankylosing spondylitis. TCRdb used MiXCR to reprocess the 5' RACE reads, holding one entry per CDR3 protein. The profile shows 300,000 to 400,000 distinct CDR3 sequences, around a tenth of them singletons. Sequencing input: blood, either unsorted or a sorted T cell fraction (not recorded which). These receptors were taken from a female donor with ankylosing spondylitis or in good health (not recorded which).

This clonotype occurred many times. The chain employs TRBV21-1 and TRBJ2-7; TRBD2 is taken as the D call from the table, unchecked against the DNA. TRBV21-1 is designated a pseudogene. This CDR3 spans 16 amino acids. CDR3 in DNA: TGTGCCAGAAAGGATCAACGGAGCGGTTCTCGCCTGGAGCAGTACTTC. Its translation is CARKDQRSGSRLEQYF.

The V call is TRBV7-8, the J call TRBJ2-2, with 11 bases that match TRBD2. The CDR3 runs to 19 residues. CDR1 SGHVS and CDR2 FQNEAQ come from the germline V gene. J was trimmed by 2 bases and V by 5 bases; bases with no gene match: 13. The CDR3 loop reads CASSLDRGLAAANTGELFF. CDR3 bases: TGTGCCAGCAGCCTAGACAGGGGACTAGCGGCAGCTAACACCGGGGAGCTGTTTTTT.

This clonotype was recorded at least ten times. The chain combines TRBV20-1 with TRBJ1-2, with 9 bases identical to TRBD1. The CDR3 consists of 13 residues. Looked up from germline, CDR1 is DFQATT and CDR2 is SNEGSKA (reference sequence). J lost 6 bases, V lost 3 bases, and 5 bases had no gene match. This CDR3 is CSARGQGADGYTF. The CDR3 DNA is TGCAGTGCTAGGGGACAGGGCGCCGATGGCTACACCTTC.

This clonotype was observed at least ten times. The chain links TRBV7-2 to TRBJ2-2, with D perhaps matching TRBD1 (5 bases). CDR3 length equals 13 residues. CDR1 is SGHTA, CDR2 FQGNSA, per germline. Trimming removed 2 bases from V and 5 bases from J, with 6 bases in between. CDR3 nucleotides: TGTGCCAGCAGCTTAAAGGGGACCGGGGAGCTGTTTTTT. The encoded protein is CASSLKGTGELFF.

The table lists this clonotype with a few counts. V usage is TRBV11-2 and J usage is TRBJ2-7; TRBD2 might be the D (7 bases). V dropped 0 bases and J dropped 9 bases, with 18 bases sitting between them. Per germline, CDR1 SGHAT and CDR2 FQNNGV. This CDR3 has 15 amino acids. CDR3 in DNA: TGTGCCAGCAGCTTAGATCCCGGGGGGCCCCTAGTGCAGTACTTC. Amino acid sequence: CASSLDPGGPLVQYF. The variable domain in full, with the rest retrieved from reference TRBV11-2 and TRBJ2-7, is EAGVAQSPRYKIIEKRQSVAFWCNPISGHATLYWYQQILGQGPKLLIQFQNNGVVDDSQLPKDRFSAERLKGVDSTLKIQPAKLEDSAVYLCASSLDPGGPLVQYFGPGTRLTVT.

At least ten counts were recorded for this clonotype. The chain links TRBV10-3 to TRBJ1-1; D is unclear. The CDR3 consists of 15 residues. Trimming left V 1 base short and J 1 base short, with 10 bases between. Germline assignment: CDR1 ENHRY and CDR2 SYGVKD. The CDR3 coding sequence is TGTGCCATCAGTGAGTTACAGTCGGGGAACACTGAAGCTTTCTTT. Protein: CAISELQSGNTEAFF.

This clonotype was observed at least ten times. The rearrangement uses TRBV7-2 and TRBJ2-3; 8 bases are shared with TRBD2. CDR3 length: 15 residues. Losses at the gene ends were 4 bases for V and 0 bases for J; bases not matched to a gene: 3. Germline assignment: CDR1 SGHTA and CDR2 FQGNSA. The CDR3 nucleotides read TGTGCCAGCAGCTCTAGCGGGCTAAGCACAGATACGCAGTATTTT. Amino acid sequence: CASSSSGLSTDTQYF.

CDR3 sequence: CASSIDVRFSANEQFF. Written as DNA, the CDR3 is TGTGCCAGTAGTATAGATGTGCGTTTCTCGGCAAATGAGCAGTTCTTC. The V gene is TRBV19, the J gene TRBJ2-1; D not resolved. V was trimmed by 0 bases and J by 7 bases, leaving 16 bases between them. This CDR3 region has 16 residues. The V gene's germline CDR1 is LNHDA and CDR2 SQIVND (reference sequence).